This T cell receptor beta chain was recovered during a study of blood T cells in healthy people across ages. Notes on the study in general: Estimated diversity across one million T cells was deemed an underestimate.

Comment on this clonotype: What it binds is not known.

Germline loops: CDR1 MNHEY, CDR2 SMNVEV (reference sequence). The V segment lost 2 bases and the J segment 8 bases; nucleotides outside the gene matches: 9. CDR3 length: 16 amino acids. It was with a sample-barcoded 5' primer and a J-beta primer mix that a second PCR of roughly 6 to 11 cycles was run. TCRdb used MiXCR to reprocess the 5' RACE reads, holding one entry per CDR3 protein. The data contain 800,000 to 950,000 distinct CDR3 sequences, about 27% of them singletons. These data are also associated with another study on T cells of mothers and their children. That paper adds: A few healthy Caucasian mothers, along with their six children, served as the donors. Slightly higher, non-significant overlap characterized related mother-child pairs relative to unrelated pairs.

The origin of this receptor is a woman between 40 and 55 years old in good health. This chain links TRBV27 with TRBJ1-6; 7 bases are a match to TRBD1. Sequenced material: blood. CDR3 amino acids: CASSLGGTGADSPLHF. CDR3 sequence (DNA): TGTGCCAGCAGTTTAGGGGGAACAGGGGCTGATTCACCCCTCCACTTT.